These T cell receptor beta chains were read from a single sample in a study of shared clonotypes between healthy human individuals. The method was immunoSEQ multiplex PCR; TCRdb's version includes in-frame clones alone and lacks a portion of them. The sample shows about 2.2 million clones, more than 85% of them seen only once. Sequencing used naive CD8+ T cells from PBMCs. The receptors were sampled from a man between 18 and 29 years old in good health. Some clones in this sample may be carry-over from other donors' samples. Both conserved end residues are part of each CDR3. Each record gives: J gene, V gene, CDR3 protein.

TRBJ2-7,TRBV29-1,CSVRTGRAYEQYF
TRBJ2-7,TRBV28,CASSSGTGIYEQYF
NA,TRBV10-2,CASSDSYEQYF
TRBJ1-1,TRBV7-9,CASSPGTEAFF
TRBJ2-7,TRBV12-5,CASCDGTSYEQYF
TRBJ2-7,TRBV10-1,CASSPALRWEESGYEQYF
TRBJ1-1,TRBV27,CASSLYAGASTEAFF
TRBJ2-4,TRBV2,CASGSGVKNIQYF
TRBJ2-1,TRBV5-1,CASSLDGLAGVNEQFF
TRBJ2-3,TRBV5-6,CASSAELAGVVDTQYF
TRBJ2-7,TRBV27,CASLQGAEQYF
TRBJ2-7,TRBV19,CASSVGTSGSYEQYF
TRBJ2-3,TRBV2,CASKGAADTQYF